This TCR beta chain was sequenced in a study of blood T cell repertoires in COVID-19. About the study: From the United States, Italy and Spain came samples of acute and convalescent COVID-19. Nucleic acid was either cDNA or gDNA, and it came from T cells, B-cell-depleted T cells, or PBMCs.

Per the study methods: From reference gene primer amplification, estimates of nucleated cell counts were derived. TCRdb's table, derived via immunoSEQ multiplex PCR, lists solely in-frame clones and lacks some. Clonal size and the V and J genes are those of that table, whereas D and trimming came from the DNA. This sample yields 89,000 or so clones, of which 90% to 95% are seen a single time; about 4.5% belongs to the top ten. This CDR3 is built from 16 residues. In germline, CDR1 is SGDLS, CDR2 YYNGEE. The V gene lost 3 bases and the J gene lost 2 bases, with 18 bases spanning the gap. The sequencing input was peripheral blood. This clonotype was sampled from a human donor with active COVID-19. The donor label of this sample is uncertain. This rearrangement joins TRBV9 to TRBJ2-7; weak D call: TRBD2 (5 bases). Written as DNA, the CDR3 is TGTGCCAGCAGCGCCCAACAGCGGATACTTCCCTACGAGCAGTACTTC. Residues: CASSAQQRILPYEQYF.